Shown below are 5 T cell receptor beta chains from a single sample sequenced in a study of blood T cell repertoires in COVID-19. Measured with immunoSEQ multiplex PCR; TCRdb has only the in-frame clones, and not every one. The repertoire consists of 180,000 or so clones, with 82% occurring once and the leading ten covering over 7.5%. Material: peripheral blood. The receptors originated from a woman in her seventies with acute or convalescent COVID-19.

This clone was detected once. The J gene is TRBJ2-7, the V gene TRBV6-2 or TRBV6-3; TRBD2 agrees at 10 bases. The CDR3 length is 14 residues. Germline CDR1 reads MNHEY; CDR2 reads SVGEGT. V was pared by 0 bases and J by 10 bases, with 6 bases of the junction left unmatched. CDR3 sequence (DNA): TGTGCCAGCAGTTACTCAACTAGCGGGGACAAACAGTACTTC. It translates to CASSYSTSGDKQYF.

The genes are TRBV6-4 and TRBJ1-2, with D possibly being TRBD1 (5 bases). CDR3 length equals 14 residues. The germline V gene encodes CDR1 MRHNA and CDR2 SNTAGT. Trimming cost V 0 bases and J 5 bases, with 10 bases left between them. DNA for the CDR3: TGTGCCAGCAGTGACTCATCGGCAGGGTATGGCTACACCTTC. Its protein product is CASSDSSAGYGYTF.

The chain recombines TRBV30 with TRBJ1-2; D perhaps matches TRBD1 (5 bases). CDR3 length: 13 amino acids. V was shortened by 3 bases and J by 8 bases, with 16 bases between the two germline ends. Germline V lookup: CDR1 GTSNPN, CDR2 SVGIG (reference sequence). The CDR3 DNA reads TGTGCCTGGAGGTGGAGGGGAGCCCCCGGCTACACCTTC. Translation gives CAWRWRGAPGYTF.

This clone appeared once. The V gene is TRBV21-1, the J gene TRBJ2-4; the table's TRBD2 call for D was not verified on the DNA. TRBV21-1 is a documented pseudogene. The CDR3 sequence is 17 residues long. The CDR3 DNA sequence: TGTGCCAGCAGCAGGACTGCGGGGGCCCTAGCCAAAAACATTCAGTACTTC. Residues: CASSRTAGALAKNIQYF.

The count of this clone is one. The rearrangement links TRBV6-2 or TRBV6-3 to TRBJ1-1; D is unresolved. The V gene's germline CDR1 is MNHEY and CDR2 SVGEGT. The CDR3 has 12 amino acids. Trimming took off 2 bases at V and 1 base at J, with 2 bases between the two ends. CDR3 nucleotide sequence: TGTGCCAGCAGTTACCAGAACACTGAAGCTTTCTTT. Translating it yields CASSYQNTEAFF.